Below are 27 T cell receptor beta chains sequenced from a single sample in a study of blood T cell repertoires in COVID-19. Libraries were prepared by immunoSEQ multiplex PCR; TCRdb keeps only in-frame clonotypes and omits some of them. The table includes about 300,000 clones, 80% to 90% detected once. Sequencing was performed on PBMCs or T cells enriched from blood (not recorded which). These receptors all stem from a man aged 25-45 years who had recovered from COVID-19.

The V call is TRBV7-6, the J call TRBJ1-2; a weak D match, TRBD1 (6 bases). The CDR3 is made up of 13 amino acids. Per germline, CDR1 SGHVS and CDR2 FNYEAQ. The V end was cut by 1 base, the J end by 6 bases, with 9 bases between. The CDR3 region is CASSLGAGDGYTF. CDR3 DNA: TGTGCCAGCAGCTTAGGTGCAGGGGATGGCTACACCTTC.

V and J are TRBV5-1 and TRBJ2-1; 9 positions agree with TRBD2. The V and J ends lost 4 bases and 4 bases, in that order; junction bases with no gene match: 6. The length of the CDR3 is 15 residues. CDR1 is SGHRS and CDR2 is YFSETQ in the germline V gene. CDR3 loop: CASSGTSGPYNEQFF. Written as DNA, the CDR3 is TGCGCCAGCAGCGGAACTAGCGGGCCGTACAATGAGCAGTTCTTC.

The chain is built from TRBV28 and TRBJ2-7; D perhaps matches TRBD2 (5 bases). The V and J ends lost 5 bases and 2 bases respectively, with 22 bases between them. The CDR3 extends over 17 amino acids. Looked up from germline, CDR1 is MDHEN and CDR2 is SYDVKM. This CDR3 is CASSPNPSGISPYEQYF. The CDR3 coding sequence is TGTGCCAGCAGTCCCAACCCTTCCGGGATTTCCCCCTACGAGCAGTACTTC.

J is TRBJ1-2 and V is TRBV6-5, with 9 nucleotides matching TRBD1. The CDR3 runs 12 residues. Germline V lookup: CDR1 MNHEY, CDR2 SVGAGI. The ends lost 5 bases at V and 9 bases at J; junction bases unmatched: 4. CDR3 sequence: CASSPGQGRYTF. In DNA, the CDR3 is TGTGCCAGCAGTCCGGGACAGGGCCGCTACACCTTC.

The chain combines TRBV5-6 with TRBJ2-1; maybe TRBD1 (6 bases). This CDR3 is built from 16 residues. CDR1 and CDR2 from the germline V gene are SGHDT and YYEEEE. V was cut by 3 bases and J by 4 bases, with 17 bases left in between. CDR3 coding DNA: TGTGCCAGCAGCTACCGGACAGCTCGAATATACAATGAGCAGTTCTTC. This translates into CASSYRTARIYNEQFF.

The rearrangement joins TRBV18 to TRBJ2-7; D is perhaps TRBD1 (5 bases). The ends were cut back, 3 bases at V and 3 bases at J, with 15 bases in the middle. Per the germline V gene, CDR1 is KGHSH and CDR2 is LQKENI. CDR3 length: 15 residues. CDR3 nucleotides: TGTGCCAGCTCACCCCCGACAGTGAGGAACTACGAGCAGTACTTC. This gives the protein CASSPPTVRNYEQYF.

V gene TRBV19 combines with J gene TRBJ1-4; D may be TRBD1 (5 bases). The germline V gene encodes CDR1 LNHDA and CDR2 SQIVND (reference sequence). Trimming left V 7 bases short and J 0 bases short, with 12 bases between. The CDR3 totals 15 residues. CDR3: CASNEDSTTNEKLFF. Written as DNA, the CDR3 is TGTGCCAGTAACGAAGACAGCACAACTAATGAAAAACTGTTTTTT.

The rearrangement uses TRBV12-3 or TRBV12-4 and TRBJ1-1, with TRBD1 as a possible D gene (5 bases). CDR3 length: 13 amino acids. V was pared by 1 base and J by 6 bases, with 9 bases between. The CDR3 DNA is TGTGCCAGCAGTTTAGTACAGGTCGCTGAAGCTTTCTTT. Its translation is CASSLVQVAEAFF.

The CDR3 reads CASSSLDTRTTEAFF. The CDR3 DNA reads as TGTGCCAGCAGTTCTCTGGACACCCGGACCACTGAAGCTTTCTTT. The chain joins TRBV28 to TRBJ1-1; D is perhaps TRBD1 (5 bases). This CDR3 is built from 15 residues. The V end lost 4 bases, the J end lost 4 bases, and 16 bases lay between the germline ends. The V gene's germline CDR1 is MDHEN and CDR2 SYDVKM.

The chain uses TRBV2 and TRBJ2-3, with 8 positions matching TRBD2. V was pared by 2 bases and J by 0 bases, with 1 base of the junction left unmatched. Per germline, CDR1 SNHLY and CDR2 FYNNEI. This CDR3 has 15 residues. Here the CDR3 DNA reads TGTGCCAGCAGTGAAAGCGGGAGTAGCACAGATACGCAGTATTTT. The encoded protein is CASSESGSSTDTQYF.

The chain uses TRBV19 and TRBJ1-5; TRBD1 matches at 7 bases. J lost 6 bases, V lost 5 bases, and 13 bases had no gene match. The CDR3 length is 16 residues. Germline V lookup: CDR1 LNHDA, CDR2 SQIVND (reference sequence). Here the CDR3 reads CASSYRQGILGQPQHF. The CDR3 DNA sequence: TGTGCCAGTAGTTACCGACAGGGCATCTTGGGTCAGCCCCAGCATTTT.

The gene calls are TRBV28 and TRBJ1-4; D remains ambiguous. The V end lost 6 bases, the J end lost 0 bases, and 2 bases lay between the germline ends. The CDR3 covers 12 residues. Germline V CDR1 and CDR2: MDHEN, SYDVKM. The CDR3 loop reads CASSTTNEKLFF. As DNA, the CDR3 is TGTGCCAGCAGCACAACTAATGAAAAACTGTTTTTT.

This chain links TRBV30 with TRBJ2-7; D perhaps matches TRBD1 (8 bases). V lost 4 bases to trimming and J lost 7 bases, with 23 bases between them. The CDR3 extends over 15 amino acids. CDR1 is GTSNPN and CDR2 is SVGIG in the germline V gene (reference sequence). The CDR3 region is CAWTVGGTGFGEQYF. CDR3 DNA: TGTGCCTGGACTGTGGGGGGGACAGGTTTTGGAGAGCAGTACTTC.

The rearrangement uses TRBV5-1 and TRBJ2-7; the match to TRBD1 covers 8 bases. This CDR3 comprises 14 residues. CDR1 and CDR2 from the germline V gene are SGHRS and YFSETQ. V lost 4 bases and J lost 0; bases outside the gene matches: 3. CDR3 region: CASSATGGSYEQYF. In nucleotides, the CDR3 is TGCGCCAGCAGCGCCACAGGGGGCTCCTACGAGCAGTACTTC.

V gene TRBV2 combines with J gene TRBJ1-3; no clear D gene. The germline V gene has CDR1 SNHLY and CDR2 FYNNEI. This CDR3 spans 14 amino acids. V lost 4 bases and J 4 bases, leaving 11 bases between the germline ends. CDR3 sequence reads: CASSATAVGNTIYF. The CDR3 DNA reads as TGTGCCAGCAGTGCGACCGCGGTCGGAAACACCATATATTTT. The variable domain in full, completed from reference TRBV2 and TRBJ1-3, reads EPEVTQTPSHQVTQMGQEVILRCVPISNHLYFYWYRQILGQKVEFLVSFYNNEISEKSEIFDDQFSVERPDGSNFTLKIRSTKLEDSAMYFCASSATAVGNTIYFGEGSWLTVV.

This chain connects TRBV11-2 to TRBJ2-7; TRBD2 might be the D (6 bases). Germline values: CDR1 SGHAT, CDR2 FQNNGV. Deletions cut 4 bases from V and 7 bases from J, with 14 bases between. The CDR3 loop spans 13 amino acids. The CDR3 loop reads CASSWDFLREQYF. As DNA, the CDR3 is TGTGCCAGCAGCTGGGACTTTCTCCGAGAGCAGTACTTC.

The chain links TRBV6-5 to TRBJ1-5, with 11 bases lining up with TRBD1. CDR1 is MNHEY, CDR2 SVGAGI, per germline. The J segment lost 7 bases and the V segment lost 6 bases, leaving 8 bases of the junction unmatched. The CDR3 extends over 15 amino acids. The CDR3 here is CASRHWTGGDQPQHF. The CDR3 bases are TGTGCCAGCAGGCACTGGACAGGGGGCGACCAGCCCCAGCATTTT.

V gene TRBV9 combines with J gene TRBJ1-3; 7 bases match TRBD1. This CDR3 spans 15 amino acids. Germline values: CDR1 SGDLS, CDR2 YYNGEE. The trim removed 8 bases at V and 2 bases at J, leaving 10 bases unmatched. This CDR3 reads CARAGVTGAGNTIYF. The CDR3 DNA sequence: TGTGCCAGAGCTGGGGTAACAGGGGCTGGAAACACCATATATTTT.

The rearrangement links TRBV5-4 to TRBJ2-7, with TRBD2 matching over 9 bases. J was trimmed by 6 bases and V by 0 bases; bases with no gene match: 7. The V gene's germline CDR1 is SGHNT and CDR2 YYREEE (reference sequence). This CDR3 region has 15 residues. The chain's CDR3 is CASSLDAGTSLEQYF. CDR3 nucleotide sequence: TGTGCCAGCAGCTTGGACGCAGGGACTAGCCTCGAGCAGTACTTC.

The DNA for the CDR3 is TGTGCCAGCAGTGAGGAGGCATCGAACACCGGGGAGCTGTTTTTT. Translating it yields CASSEEASNTGELFF. The chain recombines TRBV6-4 with TRBJ2-2, with D possibly being TRBD2 (5 bases). Trimming stripped 3 bases from V and 0 bases from J, with 8 bases between. Germline CDR1 and CDR2: MRHNA and SNTAGT. The CDR3 is 15 amino acids.

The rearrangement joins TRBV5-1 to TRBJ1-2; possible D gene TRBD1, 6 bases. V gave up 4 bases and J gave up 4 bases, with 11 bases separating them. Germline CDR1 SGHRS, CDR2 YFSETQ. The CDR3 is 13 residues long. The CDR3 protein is CASSPRDTYGYTF. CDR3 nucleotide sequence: TGCGCCAGCAGCCCCCGGGACACCTATGGCTACACCTTC.

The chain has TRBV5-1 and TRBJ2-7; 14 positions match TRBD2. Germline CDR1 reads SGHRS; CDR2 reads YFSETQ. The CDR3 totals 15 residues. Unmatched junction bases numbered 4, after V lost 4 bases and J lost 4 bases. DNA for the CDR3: TGCGCCAGCAGCGAGGGACTAGCGGGGGCTTACGAGCAGTACTTC. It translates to CASSEGLAGAYEQYF.

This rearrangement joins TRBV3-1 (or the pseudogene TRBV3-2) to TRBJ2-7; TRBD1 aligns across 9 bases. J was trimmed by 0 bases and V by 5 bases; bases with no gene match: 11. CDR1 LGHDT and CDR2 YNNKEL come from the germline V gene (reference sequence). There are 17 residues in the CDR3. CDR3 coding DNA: TGTGCCAGCAGCTTCGGACAGGGGTTTGGAAGCTCCTACGAGCAGTACTTC. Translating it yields CASSFGQGFGSSYEQYF.

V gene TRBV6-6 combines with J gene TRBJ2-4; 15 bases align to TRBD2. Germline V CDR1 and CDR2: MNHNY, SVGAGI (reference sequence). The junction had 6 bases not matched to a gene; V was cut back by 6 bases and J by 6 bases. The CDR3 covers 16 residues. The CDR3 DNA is TGTGCCAGCAGCGGCGGACTAGCGGGAGGGCTAAACATTCAGTACTTC. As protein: CASSGGLAGGLNIQYF.

The CDR3 reads CASRETGAGNTIYF. DNA for the CDR3: TGTGCCAGCCGAGAGACAGGGGCTGGAAACACCATATATTTT. The chain combines TRBV6-5 with TRBJ1-3, with 8 bases fitting TRBD1. Germline CDR1 MNHEY, CDR2 SVGAGI. CDR3 length: 14 residues. Trimming took 8 bases from V and 2 from J; bases not matched to a gene: 5.

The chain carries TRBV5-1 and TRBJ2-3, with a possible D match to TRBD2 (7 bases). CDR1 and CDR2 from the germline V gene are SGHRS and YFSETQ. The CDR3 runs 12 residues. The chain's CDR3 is CRRAGARDTQYF. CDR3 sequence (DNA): TGCCGCCGGGCGGGGGCACGGGATACGCAGTATTTT.

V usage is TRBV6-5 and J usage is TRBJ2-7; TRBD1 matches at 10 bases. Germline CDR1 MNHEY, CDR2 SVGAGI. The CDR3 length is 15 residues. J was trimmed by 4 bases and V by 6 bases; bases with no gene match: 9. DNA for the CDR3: TGTGCCAGCAGCCTCCGGGACAGGGGACCTTACGAGCAGTACTTC. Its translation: CASSLRDRGPYEQYF.